The 29 T cell receptor beta chains listed next were all sequenced from one sample in a study of blood T cell repertoires in COVID-19. Generated by immunoSEQ multiplex PCR, the TCRdb table keeps only in-frame clones and is missing some. The sample has under 95,000 clones; 70% to 90% are singletons. Sequences were obtained from peripheral blood. The receptors stem from a man aged 45 to 65 with COVID-19, enrolled during active disease.

This chain links TRBV11-2 with TRBJ1-1; D perhaps matches TRBD1 (6 bases). Germline V gene lookup returns CDR1 SGHAT and CDR2 FQNNGV. CDR3 length: 16 residues. Trimming took off 1 base at V and 5 bases at J, with 17 bases between the two ends. The CDR3: CASSLGEGHPETEAFF. As DNA, the CDR3 is TGTGCCAGCAGCTTAGGCGAGGGACACCCGGAAACTGAAGCTTTCTTT. Complete variable domain (other parts from reference TRBV11-2 and TRBJ1-1): EAGVAQSPRYKIIEKRQSVAFWCNPISGHATLYWYQQILGQGPKLLIQFQNNGVVDDSQLPKDRFSAERLKGVDSTLKIQPAKLEDSAVYLCASSLGEGHPETEAFFGQGTRLTVV.

This clone was counted once. The same CDR3 is also encoded by other DNA sequences in this sample. The chain employs TRBV7-2 and TRBJ2-3, with D possibly being TRBD2 (5 bases). The germline V gene has CDR1 SGHTA and CDR2 FQGNSA. Trimming stripped 0 bases from V and 9 bases from J, with 7 bases between. This CDR3 comprises 12 residues. The CDR3 loop is CASSLAGGTQYF. The DNA of the CDR3 is TGTGCCAGCAGCTTAGCAGGAGGCACGCAGTATTTT.

The gene calls are TRBV2 and TRBJ2-1, with 11 positions matching TRBD1. V dropped 4 bases and J dropped 9; count of bases not matched to a gene: 5. CDR3 length: 14 amino acids. CDR1 and CDR2 from the germline V gene are SNHLY and FYNNEI. The CDR3: CASSGRTGGSEQFF. CDR3 in DNA: TGTGCCAGCAGTGGCAGGACAGGGGGCTCTGAGCAGTTCTTC.

This clone was detected only once. The genes are TRBV28 and TRBJ1-5, with 9 positions matching TRBD1. V trimming: 3 bases; J trimming: 8 bases; junction bases outside the gene matches: 14. Germline V lookup: CDR1 MDHEN, CDR2 SYDVKM. The CDR3 consists of 17 residues. The CDR3 coding sequence is TGTGCCAGCAGTTTCTTTGCGGGACAGGGCCGAGGGAAGCCCCAGCATTTT. Translated, it gives CASSFFAGQGRGKPQHF. Variable domain in full (rest from reference TRBV28 and TRBJ1-5): DVKVTQSSRYLVKRTGEKVFLECVQDMDHENMFWYRQDPGLGLRLIYFSYDVKMKEKGDIPEGYSVSREKKERFSLILESASTNQTSMYLCASSFFAGQGRGKPQHFGDGTRLSIL.

This chain uses TRBV5-1 with TRBJ2-1, with D tentatively TRBD1 (6 bases). Trimming pared 2 bases from V and 9 bases from J, leaving 15 bases between. The CDR3 is 14 amino acids. Germline V lookup: CDR1 SGHRS, CDR2 YFSETQ. This CDR3 is CASSFTGLGLEQFF. The CDR3 bases are TGCGCCAGCAGCTTTACAGGGTTGGGGCTTGAGCAGTTCTTC.

The chain couples TRBV4-2 to TRBJ1-4; TRBD1 matches at 11 bases. Germline loops: CDR1 LGHNA, CDR2 YNFKEQ. Trimming at V came to 7 bases and at J to 7 bases, leaving 20 bases not matched to a gene. The CDR3 is 19 amino acids. The CDR3 DNA follows: TGTGCCAGCACAACCGCCACCGGGACAGGGGGAACCCGGGGTGAAAAACTGTTTTTT. Translating gives CASTTATGTGGTRGEKLFF.

The V call is TRBV18, the J call TRBJ1-4; D remains unclear. The V end lost 5 bases, the J end lost 1 base, and 5 bases lay between the germline ends. The CDR3 spans 13 residues. Germline CDR1 KGHSH, CDR2 LQKENI. CDR3 loop: CASSGGTNEKLFF. The DNA of the CDR3 is TGTGCCAGCTCAGGAGGAACTAATGAAAAACTGTTTTTT.

The chain couples TRBV28 to TRBJ1-1; 7 bases fit TRBD1. This CDR3 region has 20 residues. Germline values: CDR1 MDHEN, CDR2 SYDVKM. Trimming took 6 bases from V and 0 from J; bases not matched to a gene: 22. Here the CDR3 reads CASSADRAASFPGMNTEAFF. The CDR3 coding sequence is TGTGCCAGCAGCGCTGACAGGGCCGCTTCTTTCCCAGGCATGAACACTGAAGCTTTCTTT.

The rearrangement joins TRBV6-4 to TRBJ1-2; 8 positions match TRBD1. The ends lost 4 bases at V and 8 bases at J; junction bases unmatched: 6. From germline, CDR1 is MRHNA and CDR2 SNTAGT. The CDR3 loop spans 13 amino acids. In DNA form, the CDR3 reads TGTGCCAGCAGTGCCGGACAGGGAACAGGCTACACCTTC. Amino acid sequence: CASSAGQGTGYTF.

This clone appeared a few times. The rearrangement links TRBV6-5 to TRBJ2-2; the D gene is possibly TRBD1 (6 bases). Germline assignment: CDR1 MNHEY and CDR2 SVGAGI. Trimming took 6 bases from V and 1 from J, leaving 9 bases between them. This CDR3 has 14 amino acids. CDR3 DNA: TGTGCCAGCAGAAGACAGGTGAACACCGGGGAGCTGTTTTTT. Translation: CASRRQVNTGELFF.

The chain employs TRBV9 and TRBJ1-3; D is ambiguous. Germline V gene lookup returns CDR1 SGDLS and CDR2 YYNGEE. The length of the CDR3 is 16 residues. Trimming pared 0 bases from V and 0 bases from J, leaving 10 bases between. CDR3 bases: TGTGCCAGCAGCGTAGGGACTTCAAGCTCTGGAAACACCATATATTTT. The encoded protein is CASSVGTSSSGNTIYF.

J is TRBJ2-2 and V is TRBV18; D is unresolved. The ends were cut back, 1 base at V and 1 base at J, with 7 bases in the middle. Germline V CDR1 and CDR2: KGHSH, LQKENI. The CDR3 totals 15 residues. The CDR3 here is CASSPRAENTGELFF. The CDR3 DNA is TGTGCCAGCTCACCACGGGCAGAGAACACCGGGGAGCTGTTTTTT. The entire variable domain, with the rest obtained from reference TRBV18 and TRBJ2-2, is as follows: NAGVMQNPRHLVRRRGQEARLRCSPMKGHSHVYWYRQLPEEGLKFMVYLQKENIIDESGMPKERFSAEFPKEGPSILRIQQVVRGDSAAYFCASSPRAENTGELFFGEGSRLTVL.

In this sample, this clone turned up once. The J gene is TRBJ1-4, the V gene TRBV30; D might be TRBD1 (6 bases). This CDR3 region has 15 residues. V lost 2 bases and J 5 bases, leaving 15 bases between the germline ends. Germline CDR1 is GTSNPN and CDR2 is SVGIG (reference sequence). The CDR3, as DNA: TGTGCCTGGAGTCAAGGGGGACGGACAAATGAAAAACTGTTTTTT. It yields the protein CAWSQGGRTNEKLFF.

Concerning this clone itself: A read error may account for a junction end that differs from germline. The chain links TRBV6-2 or TRBV6-3 to TRBJ2-7; 8 bases map to TRBD2. The CDR3 covers 12 residues. Germline CDR1 reads MNHEY; CDR2 reads SVGEGT. The CDR3, as DNA: TGTGCCAGCAGTTACTCCAAGCGGGGGAATCGCTTC. Protein product: CASSYSKRGNRF.

V and J are TRBV3-1 (or the pseudogene TRBV3-2) and TRBJ2-5; D gene ambiguous. Germline assignment: CDR1 LGHDT and CDR2 YNNKEL (reference sequence). The V gene lost 3 bases and the J gene lost 2 bases, with 10 bases spanning the gap. CDR3 length: 14 residues. The CDR3 DNA follows: TGTGCCAGCAGCCAGACTGGTAGTCAAGAGACCCAGTACTTC. This translates into CASSQTGSQETQYF.

The V gene is TRBV28, the J gene TRBJ1-6; D call uncertain. The CDR3 is 13 amino acids. Germline CDR1 is MDHEN and CDR2 is SYDVKM. Deletions cut 6 bases from V and 5 bases from J, with 8 bases between. The CDR3, as DNA: TGTGCCAGCAGCCGAGTACATAATTCACCCCTCCACTTT. This sequence encodes CASSRVHNSPLHF.

The genes are TRBV2 and TRBJ2-1, with 8 bases that match TRBD1. Per germline, CDR1 SNHLY and CDR2 FYNNEI. The CDR3 totals 15 residues. The V and J ends lost 4 bases and 7 bases, in that order; junction bases with no gene match: 9. CDR3 sequence (DNA): TGTGCCAGCAGTGCTGGACAGGGTATGGGTAATGAGCAGTTCTTC. Its translation: CASSAGQGMGNEQFF.

DNA for the CDR3: TGCGCCAGCAGCCAAGATACAATGGGACTAGGGGGTAATGAGCAGTTCTTC. It encodes CASSQDTMGLGGNEQFF. This sequence joins TRBV4-3 and TRBJ2-1; 8 bases fit TRBD2. The germline V gene encodes CDR1 LGHNA and CDR2 YSLEER. With 0 bases clipped from V and 7 bases from J, the junction kept 11 bases outside the gene matches. The CDR3 totals 17 residues.

The chain has TRBV29-1 and TRBJ1-5; D uncertain. V lost 4 bases and J lost 0, with 7 bases in between. The germline V gene encodes CDR1 SQVTM and CDR2 ANQGSEA. This CDR3 region has 13 residues. The DNA of the CDR3 is TGCAGCGTTGGCGAGAATAGCAATCAGCCCCAGCATTTT. As protein: CSVGENSNQPQHF. Full variable domain (remainder filled in from reference TRBV29-1 and TRBJ1-5): SAVISQKPSRDICQRGTSLTIQCQVDSQVTMMFWYRQQPGQSLTLIATANQGSEATYESGFVIDKFPISRPNLTFSTLTVSNMSPEDSSIYLCSVGENSNQPQHFGDGTRLSIL.

The chain employs TRBV5-5 and TRBJ2-3; D unclear. Germline V gene data show CDR1 as SGHKS and CDR2 as YYEKEE (reference sequence). The CDR3 length is 12 residues. V gave up 4 bases and J gave up 4 bases, with 7 bases separating them. Here the CDR3 reads CASSRVADTQYF. CDR3 nucleotides: TGTGCCAGCAGCCGGGTGGCAGATACGCAGTATTTT.

In DNA form, the CDR3 reads TGCGCCAGCAGCTTACAGGGGTCACAAGAGACCCAGTACTTC. This encodes CASSLQGSQETQYF. J is TRBJ2-5 and V is TRBV5-1, with 7 bases matching TRBD1. Germline V lookup: CDR1 SGHRS, CDR2 YFSETQ. Trimming at V came to 2 bases and at J to 2 bases, leaving 3 bases not matched to a gene. The CDR3 is 14 amino acids.

The chain has TRBV9 and TRBJ2-3, with no clear D. There are 15 residues in the CDR3. The germline CDR1 and CDR2 sequences are SGDLS and YYNGEE. The V and J ends lost 0 bases and 1 base respectively, with 9 bases between them. CDR3 protein: CASSVGWSGTDTQYF. The DNA for the CDR3 is TGTGCCAGCAGCGTAGGGTGGAGCGGCACAGATACGCAGTATTTT.

This clone has ten or more counts. V usage is TRBV7-9 and J usage is TRBJ1-1; no reliable D call. In germline, CDR1 is SEHNR, CDR2 FQNEAQ (reference sequence). The CDR3 contains 13 residues. V lost 8 bases to trimming and J lost 0 bases, with 10 bases between them. This CDR3 reads CASGRLVNTEAFF. The CDR3 bases are TGTGCCAGCGGGAGACTGGTGAACACTGAAGCTTTCTTT. Complete variable domain (other parts from reference TRBV7-9 and TRBJ1-1): DTGVSQNPRHKITKRGQNVTFRCDPISEHNRLYWYRQTLGQGPEFLTYFQNEAQLEKSRLLSDRFSAERPKGSFSTLEIQRTEQGDSAMYLCASGRLVNTEAFFGQGTRLTVV.

J is TRBJ1-6 and V is TRBV6-5; a possible D gene is TRBD1 (6 bases). Trimming pared 0 bases from V and 9 bases from J, leaving 12 bases between. This CDR3 spans 15 amino acids. Per the germline V gene, CDR1 is MNHEY and CDR2 is SVGAGI. CDR3 sequence reads: CASSYSGGARSPLHF. The CDR3 DNA follows: TGTGCCAGCAGTTACTCGGGGGGGGCTCGTTCACCCCTCCACTTT.

The J gene is TRBJ2-3, the V gene TRBV24-1; weak D call: TRBD2 (6 bases). Trimming cost V 3 bases and J 5 bases, with 14 bases left between them. From germline, CDR1 is KGHDR and CDR2 SFDVKD. The CDR3 is made up of 15 amino acids. The CDR3 protein is CATSDPGRSGDTQYF. The CDR3 bases are TGTGCCACCAGTGATCCAGGGAGGAGCGGAGATACGCAGTATTTT.

CDR3 loop: CASSSERAHEQFF. The CDR3 DNA is TGTGCCAGCAGCTCCGAGCGGGCCCATGAGCAGTTCTTC. This chain connects TRBV5-4 to TRBJ2-1; possibly TRBD2 for D (6 bases). This CDR3 is 13 amino acids long. Trimming took 3 bases from V and 8 from J, leaving 12 bases between them. Germline V gene lookup returns CDR1 SGHNT and CDR2 YYREEE (reference sequence).

Worth noting for this clone: Distinct nucleotide sequences in the sample also encode this CDR3. The V and J genes are TRBV3-1 (or the pseudogene TRBV3-2) and TRBJ1-1; possible D gene TRBD1, 5 bases. This CDR3 has 12 amino acids. V was pared by 4 bases and J by 4 bases, with 7 bases between. Germline CDR1 and CDR2: LGHDT and YNNKEL (reference sequence). Written as DNA, the CDR3 is TGTGCCAGCAGCCGAAGGGGCACTGAAGCTTTCTTT. Protein product: CASSRRGTEAFF.

The chain carries TRBV7-2 and TRBJ1-2; D possibly corresponds to TRBD1 (5 bases). This CDR3 is built from 14 residues. The germline gives CDR1 SGHTA, CDR2 FQGNSA. V lost 1 base and J lost 4, with 10 bases in between. The CDR3 sequence: CASSLDRQIYGYTF. The CDR3 DNA follows: TGTGCCAGCAGCTTAGATAGACAGATCTATGGCTACACCTTC.

The J gene is TRBJ2-1, the V gene TRBV6-5, with TRBD2 matching over 9 bases. This CDR3 is built from 15 residues. Germline CDR1 and CDR2: MNHEY and SVGAGI. With V trimmed by 4 bases and J by 4 bases, 5 bases remained unmatched. The CDR3 spells CASSSLAGFYNEQFF. CDR3 DNA sequence: TGTGCCAGCAGTTCCCTAGCGGGGTTTTACAATGAGCAGTTCTTC.